The 5 T cell receptor beta chains presented below share a single source sample, sequenced in a study of T cells in Graves' hyperthyroidism and ophthalmopathy. RNA transcripts gave rise to amplified TCR beta CDR3 regions. The HTBI primer set drove a first-round RT-PCR of the TCR CDR3. TCRdb recomputed calls from the multiplex PCR reads with MiXCR, one row per CDR3 protein. The table has approximately 300,000 distinct CDR3 sequences, 15% to 20% seen once; the top ten hold around 61%. The sample consisted of blood. Receptors were obtained from a woman aged 60 to 75 with Graves' ophthalmopathy.

This chain uses TRBV5-5 with TRBJ2-5, with TRBD2 identical over 8 bases. The CDR3 contains 15 residues. Germline V gene lookup returns CDR1 SGHKS and CDR2 YYEKEE (reference sequence). J gave up 5 bases and V 7 bases, and 13 bases lay outside the gene matches. The CDR3 sequence: CASFGVAGIDETQYF. The CDR3 DNA reads as TGTGCCAGCTTTGGAGTAGCGGGGATCGATGAGACCCAGTACTTC.

In this sample, this clonotype turned up a few times. The DNA for the CDR3 is TGCGCCAGCAGCTTGGGCGCATACAGGGGGCCGGTAACTGAAGCTTTCTTT. Translating it yields CASSLGAYRGPVTEAFF. The chain uses TRBV5-1 and TRBJ1-1; 9 bases are a match to TRBD1. The V gene end was trimmed by 0 bases and the J gene end by 5 bases; junction bases not matched to a gene: 11. Germline V gives CDR1 SGHRS, CDR2 YFSETQ. The CDR3 loop spans 17 amino acids.

The chain has TRBV7-9 and TRBJ2-3, with TRBD2 matching 7 bases. Per the germline V gene, CDR1 is SEHNR and CDR2 is FQNEAQ (reference sequence). V lost 5 bases, J lost 6 bases, and 8 bases stayed unmatched. This CDR3 spans 14 amino acids. The CDR3 DNA reads TGTGCCAGCAGCCTGCGGGGAGGGTGGGATACGCAGTATTTT. Translated: CASSLRGGWDTQYF. Using reference TRBV7-9 and TRBJ2-3 for the parts outside the CDR3, the full variable domain is DTGVSQNPRHKITKRGQNVTFRCDPISEHNRLYWYRQTLGQGPEFLTYFQNEAQLEKSRLLSDRFSAERPKGSFSTLEIQRTEQGDSAMYLCASSLRGGWDTQYFGPGTRLTVL.

In this sample, this clonotype turned up many times. The CDR3 coding sequence is TGTGCCAGCAGCTTAGCGGGAATTCGGGAGACCCAGTACTTC. It encodes CASSLAGIRETQYF. This chain links TRBV7-2 with TRBJ2-5; D remains ambiguous. Trimming took off 0 bases at V and 5 bases at J, with 10 bases between the two ends. The CDR3 consists of 14 residues. Germline CDR1 reads SGHTA; CDR2 reads FQGNSA. Looking up the rest from reference TRBV7-2 and TRBJ2-5 gives the full variable domain: GAGVSQSPSNKVTEKGKDVELRCDPISGHTALYWYRQSLGQGLEFLIYFQGNSAPDKSGLPSDRFSAERTGGSVSTLTIQRTQQEDSAVYLCASSLAGIRETQYFGPGTRLLVL.

This clonotype was detected only a few times. The chain carries TRBV4-3 and TRBJ1-1, with D hard to call. This CDR3 region has 13 residues. V dropped 2 bases and J dropped 8 bases, with 12 bases sitting between them. The germline V gene has CDR1 LGHNA and CDR2 YSLEER. CDR3 nucleotides: TGCGCCAGCAGCCAAAGGCGCGGCGGGGAAGCTTTCTTT. Amino acids: CASSQRRGGEAFF.